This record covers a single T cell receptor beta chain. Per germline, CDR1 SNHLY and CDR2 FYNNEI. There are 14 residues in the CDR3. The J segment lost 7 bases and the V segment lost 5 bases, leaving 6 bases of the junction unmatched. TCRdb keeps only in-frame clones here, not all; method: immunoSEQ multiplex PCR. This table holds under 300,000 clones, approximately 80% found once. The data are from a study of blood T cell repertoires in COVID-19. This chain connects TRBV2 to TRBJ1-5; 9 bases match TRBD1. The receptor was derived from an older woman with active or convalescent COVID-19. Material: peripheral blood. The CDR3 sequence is CASSLDRGGQPQHF. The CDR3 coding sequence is TGTGCCAGCAGTCTGGACAGGGGAGGGCAGCCCCAGCATTTT.